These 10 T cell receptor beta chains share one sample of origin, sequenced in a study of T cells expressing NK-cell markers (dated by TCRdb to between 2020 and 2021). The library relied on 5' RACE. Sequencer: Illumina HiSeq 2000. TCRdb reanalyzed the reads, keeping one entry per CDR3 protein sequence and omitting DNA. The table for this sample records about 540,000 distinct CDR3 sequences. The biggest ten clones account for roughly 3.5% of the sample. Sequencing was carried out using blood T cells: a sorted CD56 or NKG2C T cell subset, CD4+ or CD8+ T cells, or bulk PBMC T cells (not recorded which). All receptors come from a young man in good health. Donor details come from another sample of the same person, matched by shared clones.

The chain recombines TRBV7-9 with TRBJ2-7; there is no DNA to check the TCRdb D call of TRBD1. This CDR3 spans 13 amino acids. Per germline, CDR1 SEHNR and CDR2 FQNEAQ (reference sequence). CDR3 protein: CASSPGANYEQYF.

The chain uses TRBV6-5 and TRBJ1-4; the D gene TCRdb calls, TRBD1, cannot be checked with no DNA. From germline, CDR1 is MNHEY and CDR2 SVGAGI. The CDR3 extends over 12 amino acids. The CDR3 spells CASKQVNEKLFF.

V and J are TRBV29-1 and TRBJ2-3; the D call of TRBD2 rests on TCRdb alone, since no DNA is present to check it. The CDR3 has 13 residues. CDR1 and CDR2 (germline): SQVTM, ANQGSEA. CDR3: CSVGLAWADTQYF.

CDR3 sequence: CASSLPQGRGDEQFF. J is TRBJ2-1 and V is TRBV4-2; TCRdb picks TRBD1, but there is no DNA to check that call. Per the germline V gene, CDR1 is LGHNA and CDR2 is YNFKEQ. The CDR3 runs 15 residues.

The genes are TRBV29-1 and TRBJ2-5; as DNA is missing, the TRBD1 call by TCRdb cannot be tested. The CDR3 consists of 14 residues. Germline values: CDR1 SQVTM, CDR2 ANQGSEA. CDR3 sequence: CSVEQGAWDETQYF.

The CDR3 is CSATTLAGAHNEQFF. The chain employs TRBV20-1 and TRBJ2-1; checking the TCRdb D call of TRBD2 is not possible without DNA. Germline V CDR1 and CDR2: DFQATT, SNEGSKA (reference sequence). The CDR3 has 15 amino acids.

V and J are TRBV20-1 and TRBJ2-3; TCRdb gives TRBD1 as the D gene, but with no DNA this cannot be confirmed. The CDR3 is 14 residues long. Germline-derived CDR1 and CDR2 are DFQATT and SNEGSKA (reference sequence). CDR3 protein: CSAPRGYETDTQYF.

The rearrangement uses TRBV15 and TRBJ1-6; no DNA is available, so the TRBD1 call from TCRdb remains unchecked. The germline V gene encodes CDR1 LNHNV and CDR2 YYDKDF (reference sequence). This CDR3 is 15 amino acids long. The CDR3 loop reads CATSPRIGADSPLHF.

The CDR3 reads CASSRQGGWETQYF. This rearrangement joins TRBV27 to TRBJ2-5; TCRdb lists TRBD2, though no DNA is available to test this call. Germline CDR1 is MNHEY and CDR2 is SMNVEV (reference sequence). The CDR3 consists of 14 residues.

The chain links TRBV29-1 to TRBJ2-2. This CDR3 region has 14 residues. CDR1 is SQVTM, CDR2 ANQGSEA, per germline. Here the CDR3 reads CSVGRRTAPGELFF.